The 8 T cell receptor beta chains listed next were all sequenced from one sample in a study of blood T cell dynamics during melanoma immunotherapy. Libraries were prepared by immunoSEQ multiplex PCR; TCRdb keeps only in-frame clonotypes and omits some of them. The sample contains 15,000 or so clones, 91% of which appear only once. As for time point: week 3, after first cycle of checkpoint inhibitor. Sequences were derived from effector memory CD8+ T cells from blood, sampled from a patient treated with checkpoint blockade. The receptors stem from a human donor with melanoma.

The chain employs TRBV9 and TRBJ2-1; maybe TRBD2 (7 bases). There are 13 residues in the CDR3. Trimming stripped 3 bases from V and 7 bases from J, with 11 bases between. Germline-derived CDR1 and CDR2 are SGDLS and YYNGEE. The CDR3 sequence: CASSAEGGNEQFF. The CDR3 DNA follows: TGTGCCAGCAGCGCGGAGGGGGGGAATGAGCAGTTCTTC. The entire variable domain, with the rest obtained from reference TRBV9 and TRBJ2-1, is as follows: DSGVTQTPKHLITATGQRVTLRCSPRSGDLSVYWYQQSLDQGLQFLIQYYNGEERAKGNILERFSAQQFPDLHSELNLSSLELGDSALYFCASSAEGGNEQFFGPGTRLTVL.

The J gene is TRBJ2-7, the V gene TRBV29-1, with unresolved D. CDR3 length: 12 amino acids. The V gene lost 1 base and the J gene lost 3 bases, with 7 bases spanning the gap. CDR1 is SQVTM, CDR2 ANQGSEA, per germline. The chain's CDR3 is CSVEGVYYEQYF. Here the CDR3 DNA reads TGCAGCGTTGAAGGGGTTTACTACGAGCAGTACTTC.

The chain carries TRBV5-1 and TRBJ2-5; 7 bases match TRBD1. The DNA end is a closer match to TRBJ2-7, so the J assignment may be wrong. Per the germline V gene, CDR1 is SGHRS and CDR2 is YFSETQ. The CDR3 is made up of 16 amino acids. The chain's CDR3 is CASSLGTGTAYYEQYF. DNA for the CDR3: TGCGCCAGCAGCCTGGGAACGGGGACAGCATACTACGAGCAGTACTTC.

This clone was detected only a few times. The chain recombines TRBV10-1 with TRBJ1-1; no definite D call. The ends were cut back, 0 bases at V and 11 bases at J, with 16 bases in the middle. Germline V gene data show CDR1 as WNHNN and CDR2 as SYGVQD (reference sequence). The CDR3 runs to 14 residues. The CDR3 sequence is CASSESTGVKEAFF. The CDR3 DNA reads TGCGCCAGCAGTGAGTCGACCGGGGTCAAGGAGGCTTTCTTT.

The chain has TRBV27 and TRBJ2-4; D gene unclear. Germline CDR1 reads MNHEY; CDR2 reads SMNVEV (reference sequence). Trimming stripped 4 bases from V and 4 bases from J, with 5 bases between. The CDR3 consists of 12 residues. The CDR3 loop reads CASSSIKNIQYF. CDR3 nucleotides: TGTGCCAGCAGTTCAATTAAAAACATTCAGTACTTC.

J is TRBJ1-2 and V is TRBV4-1; D gene uncertain. The V end was cut by 4 bases, the J end by 6 bases, with 15 bases between. Germline lookup yields CDR1 MGHRA and CDR2 YSYEKL. The CDR3 consists of 14 residues. The CDR3 is CASSLNSESDGYTF. In nucleotides, the CDR3 is TGCGCCAGCAGCCTAAATTCAGAGTCTGATGGCTACACCTTC.

V gene TRBV28 combines with J gene TRBJ2-7; D uncertain. Germline CDR1 and CDR2: MDHEN and SYDVKM. The CDR3 spans 14 residues. V shed 6 bases and J shed 0 bases, with 12 bases lying between them. The CDR3 DNA reads as TGTGCCAGCAGAATACAAATAAGCTCCTACGAGCAGTACTTC. It encodes CASRIQISSYEQYF.

This chain links TRBV11-3 with TRBJ1-2; D remains unclear. The CDR3 contains 13 residues. Trimming left V 1 base short and J 4 bases short, with 7 bases between. Germline V gene sequence: CDR1 SGHNT, CDR2 YENEEA. The CDR3 loop is CASSLASGYGYTF. In DNA form, the CDR3 reads TGTGCCAGCAGCTTAGCTTCAGGCTATGGCTACACCTTC.